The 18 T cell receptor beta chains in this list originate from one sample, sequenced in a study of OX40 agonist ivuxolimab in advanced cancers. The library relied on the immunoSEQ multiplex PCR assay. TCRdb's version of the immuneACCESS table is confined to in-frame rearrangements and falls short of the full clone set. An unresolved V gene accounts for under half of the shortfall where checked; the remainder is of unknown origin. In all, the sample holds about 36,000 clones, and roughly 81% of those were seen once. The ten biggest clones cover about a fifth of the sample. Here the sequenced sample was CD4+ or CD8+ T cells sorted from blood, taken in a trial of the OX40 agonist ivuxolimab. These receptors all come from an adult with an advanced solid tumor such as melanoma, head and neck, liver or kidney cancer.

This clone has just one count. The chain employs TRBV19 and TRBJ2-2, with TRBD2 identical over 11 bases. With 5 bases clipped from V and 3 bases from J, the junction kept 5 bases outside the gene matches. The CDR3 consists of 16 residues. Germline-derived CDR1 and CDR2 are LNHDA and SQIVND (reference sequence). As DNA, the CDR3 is TGTGCCAGTAGTGTCTCTAGCGGGGGGTACACCGGGGAGCTGTTTTTT. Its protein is CASSVSSGGYTGELFF.

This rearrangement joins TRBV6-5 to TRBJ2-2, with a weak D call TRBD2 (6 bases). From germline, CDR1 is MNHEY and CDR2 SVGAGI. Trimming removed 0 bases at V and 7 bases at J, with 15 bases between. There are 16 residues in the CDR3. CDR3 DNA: TGTGCCAGCAGTTACTCGAATCGGGAGTGGATCGGGGAGCTGTTTTTT. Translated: CASSYSNREWIGELFF.

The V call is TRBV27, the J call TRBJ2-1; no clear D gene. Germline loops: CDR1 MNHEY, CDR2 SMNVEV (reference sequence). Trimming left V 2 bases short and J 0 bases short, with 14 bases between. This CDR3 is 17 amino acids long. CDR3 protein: CASSLNPRRSSYNEQFF. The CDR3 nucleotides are TGTGCCAGCAGTTTAAATCCCCGGCGGAGCTCCTACAATGAGCAGTTCTTC.

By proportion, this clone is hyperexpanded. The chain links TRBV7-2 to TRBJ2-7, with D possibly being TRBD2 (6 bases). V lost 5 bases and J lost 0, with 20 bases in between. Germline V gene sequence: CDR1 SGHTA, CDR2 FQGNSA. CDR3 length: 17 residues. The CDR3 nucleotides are TGTGCCAGCAGCCGCCTCCGTGGGACTGAAAGCTCCTACGAGCAGTACTTC. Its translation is CASSRLRGTESSYEQYF.

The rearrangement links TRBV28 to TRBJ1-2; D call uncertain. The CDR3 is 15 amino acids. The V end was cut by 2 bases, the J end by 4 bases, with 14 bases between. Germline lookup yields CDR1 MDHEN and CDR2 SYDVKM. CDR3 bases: TGTGCCAGCAGTTTAAGTCCGGACGGACCCTATGGCTACACCTTC. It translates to CASSLSPDGPYGYTF.

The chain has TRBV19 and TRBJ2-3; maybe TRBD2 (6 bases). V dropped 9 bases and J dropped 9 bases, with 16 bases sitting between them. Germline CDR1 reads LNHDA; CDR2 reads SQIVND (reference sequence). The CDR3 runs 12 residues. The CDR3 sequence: CASGTSSGTQYF. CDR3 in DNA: TGTGCCAGCGGGACCAGTAGCGGCACGCAGTATTTT.

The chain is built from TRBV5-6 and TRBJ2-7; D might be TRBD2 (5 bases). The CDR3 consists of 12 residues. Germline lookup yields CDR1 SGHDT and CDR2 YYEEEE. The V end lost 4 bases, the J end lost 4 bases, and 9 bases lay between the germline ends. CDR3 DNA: TGTGCCAGCAGCCCCGAGGGATACGAGCAGTACTTC. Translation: CASSPEGYEQYF. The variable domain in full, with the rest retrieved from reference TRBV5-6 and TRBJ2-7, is DAGVTQSPTHLIKTRGQQVTLRCSPKSGHDTVSWYQQALGQGPQFIFQYYEEEERQRGNFPDRFSGHQFPNYSSELNVNALLLGDSALYLCASSPEGYEQYFGPGTRLTVT.

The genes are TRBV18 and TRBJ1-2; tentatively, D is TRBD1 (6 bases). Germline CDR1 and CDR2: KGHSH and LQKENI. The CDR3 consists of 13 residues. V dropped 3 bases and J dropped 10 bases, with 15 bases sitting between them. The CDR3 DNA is TGTGCCAGCTCACCGGGAGGGCAGGGGCACTACACCTTC. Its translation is CASSPGGQGHYTF.

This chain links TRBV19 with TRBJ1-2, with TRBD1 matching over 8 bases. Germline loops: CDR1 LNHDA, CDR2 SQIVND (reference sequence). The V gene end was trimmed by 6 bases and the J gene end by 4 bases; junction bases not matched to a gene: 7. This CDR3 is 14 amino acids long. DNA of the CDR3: TGTGCCAGTAGCCGACAGGGGTCGAGCTATGGCTACACCTTC. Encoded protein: CASSRQGSSYGYTF.

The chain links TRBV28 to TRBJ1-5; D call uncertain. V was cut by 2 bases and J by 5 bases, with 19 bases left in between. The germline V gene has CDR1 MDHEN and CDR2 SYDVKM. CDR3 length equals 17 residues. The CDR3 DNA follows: TGTGCCAGCAGTTTAACGGCGGGGTTAAGGGCTCATCAGCCCCAGCATTTT. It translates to CASSLTAGLRAHQPQHF.

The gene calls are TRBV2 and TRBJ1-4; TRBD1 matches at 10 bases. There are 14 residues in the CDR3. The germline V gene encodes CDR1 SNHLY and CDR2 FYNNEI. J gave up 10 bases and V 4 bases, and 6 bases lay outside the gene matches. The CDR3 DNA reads TGTGCCAGCAGTGGGGGACAGGGGAGTGGAAAACTGTTTTTT. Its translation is CASSGGQGSGKLFF.

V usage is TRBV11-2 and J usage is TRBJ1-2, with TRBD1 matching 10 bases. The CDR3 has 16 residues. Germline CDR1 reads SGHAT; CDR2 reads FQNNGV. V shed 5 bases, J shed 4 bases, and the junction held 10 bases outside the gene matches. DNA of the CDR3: TGTGCCAGCAGCCCAGCCGGGACAGGGGATTTCTATGGCTACACCTTC. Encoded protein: CASSPAGTGDFYGYTF. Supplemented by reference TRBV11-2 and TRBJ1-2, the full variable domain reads EAGVAQSPRYKIIEKRQSVAFWCNPISGHATLYWYQQILGQGPKLLIQFQNNGVVDDSQLPKDRFSAERLKGVDSTLKIQPAKLEDSAVYLCASSPAGTGDFYGYTFGSGTRLTVV.

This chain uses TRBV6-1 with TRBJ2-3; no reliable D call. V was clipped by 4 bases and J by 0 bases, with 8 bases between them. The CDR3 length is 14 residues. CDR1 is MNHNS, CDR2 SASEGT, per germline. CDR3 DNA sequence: TGTGCCAGCAGTGTAGACTTTAGCACAGATACGCAGTATTTT. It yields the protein CASSVDFSTDTQYF.

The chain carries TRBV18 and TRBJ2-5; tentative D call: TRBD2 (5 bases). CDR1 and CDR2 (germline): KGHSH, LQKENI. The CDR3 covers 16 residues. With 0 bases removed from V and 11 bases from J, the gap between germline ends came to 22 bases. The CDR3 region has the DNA TGTGCCAGCTCACCACCAGAAGGGCTCACCTCTAGGGAGCAGTACTTC. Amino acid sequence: CASSPPEGLTSREQYF. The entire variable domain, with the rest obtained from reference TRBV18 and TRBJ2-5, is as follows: NAGVMQNPRHLVRRRGQEARLRCSPMKGHSHVYWYRQLPEEGLKFMVYLQKENIIDESGMPKERFSAEFPKEGPSILRIQQVVRGDSAAYFCASSPPEGLTSREQYFGPGTRLLVL.

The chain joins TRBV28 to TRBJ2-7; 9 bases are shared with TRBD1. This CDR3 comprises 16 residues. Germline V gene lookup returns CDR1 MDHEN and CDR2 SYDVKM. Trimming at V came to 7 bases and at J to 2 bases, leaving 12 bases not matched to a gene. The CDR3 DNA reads TGTGCCAGCATTCCAAGCGTCGGGACAGGGCCCTACGAGCAGTACTTC. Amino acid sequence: CASIPSVGTGPYEQYF.

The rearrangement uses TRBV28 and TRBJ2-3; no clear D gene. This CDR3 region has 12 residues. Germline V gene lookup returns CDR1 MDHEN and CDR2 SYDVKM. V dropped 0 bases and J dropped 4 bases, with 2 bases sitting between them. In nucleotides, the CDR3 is TGTGCCAGCAGTTTATGGCCAGATACGCAGTATTTT. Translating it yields CASSLWPDTQYF. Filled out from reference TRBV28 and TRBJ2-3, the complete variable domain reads DVKVTQSSRYLVKRTGEKVFLECVQDMDHENMFWYRQDPGLGLRLIYFSYDVKMKEKGDIPEGYSVSREKKERFSLILESASTNQTSMYLCASSLWPDTQYFGPGTRLTVL.

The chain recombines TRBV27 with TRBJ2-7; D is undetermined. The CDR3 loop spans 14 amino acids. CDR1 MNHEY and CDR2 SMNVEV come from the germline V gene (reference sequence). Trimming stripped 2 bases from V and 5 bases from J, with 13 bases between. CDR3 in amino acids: CASSLQVGFHEQYF. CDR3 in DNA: TGTGCCAGCAGTTTACAAGTAGGGTTCCACGAGCAGTACTTC.

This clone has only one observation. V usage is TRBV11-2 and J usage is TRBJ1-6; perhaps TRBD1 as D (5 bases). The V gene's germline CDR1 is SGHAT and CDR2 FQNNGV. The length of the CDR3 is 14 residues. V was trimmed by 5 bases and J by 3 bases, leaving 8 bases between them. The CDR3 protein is CASSMTVYNSPLHF. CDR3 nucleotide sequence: TGTGCCAGCAGCATGACAGTCTATAATTCACCCCTCCACTTT.